This T cell receptor (beta chain) stems from a study of blood T cell repertoires in COVID-19. Background on the study: Specimens from acute and convalescent COVID-19 originated in the United States, Italy and Spain. The analysed material was cDNA or gDNA that came from T cells, B-cell-depleted T cells, or PBMCs.

Authors' analysis steps: Estimation of nucleated cell counts was performed using reference gene primer amplification. Sequencing was performed with immunoSEQ multiplex PCR; in TCRdb, only in-frame clones are kept and a portion is missing. V and J calls and clone size come straight from that table; D and trimming were deduced from the DNA. The table records about 190,000 clones, 70% to 85% of them present only once. This CDR3 has 18 amino acids. With 1 base clipped from V and 5 bases from J, the junction kept 14 bases outside the gene matches. Germline V CDR1 and CDR2: LGHNA, YSLEER. Material: peripheral blood. The chain is built from TRBV4-3 and TRBJ1-1; 9 bases agree with TRBD1. The TCR comes from a woman aged 30 to 39 with acute or convalescent COVID-19. The CDR3: CASSQALTGGALATEAFF. The CDR3 DNA follows: TGCGCCAGCAGCCAAGCCCTAACAGGGGGCGCATTAGCAACTGAAGCTTTCTTT.